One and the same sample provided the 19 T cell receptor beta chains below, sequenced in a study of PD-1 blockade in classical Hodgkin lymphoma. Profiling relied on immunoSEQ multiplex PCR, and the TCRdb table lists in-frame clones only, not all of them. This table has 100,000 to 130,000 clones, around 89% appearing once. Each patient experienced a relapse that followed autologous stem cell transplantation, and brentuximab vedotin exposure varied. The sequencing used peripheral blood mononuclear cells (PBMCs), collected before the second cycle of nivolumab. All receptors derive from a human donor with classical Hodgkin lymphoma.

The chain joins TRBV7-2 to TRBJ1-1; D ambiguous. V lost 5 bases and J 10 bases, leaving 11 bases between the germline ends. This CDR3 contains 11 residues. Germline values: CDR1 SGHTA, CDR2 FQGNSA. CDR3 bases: TGTGCCAGCAGCCCGGGAAATTTAGCTTTCTTT. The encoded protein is CASSPGNLAFF.

CDR3 protein: CASSLARANEKLFF. CDR3 nucleotides: TGTGCCAGCAGCTTAGCCAGGGCTAATGAAAAACTGTTTTTT. The chain recombines TRBV7-2 with TRBJ1-4, with D possibly being TRBD1 (5 bases). This CDR3 is built from 14 residues. Trimming cost V 0 bases and J 3 bases, with 5 bases left between them. Germline V gives CDR1 SGHTA, CDR2 FQGNSA.

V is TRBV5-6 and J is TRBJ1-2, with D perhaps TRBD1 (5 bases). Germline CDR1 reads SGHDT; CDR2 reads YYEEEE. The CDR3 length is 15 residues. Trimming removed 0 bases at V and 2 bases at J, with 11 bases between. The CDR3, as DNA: TGTGCCAGCAGCTTGGTCCCAGGGAACAACTATGGCTACACCTTC. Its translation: CASSLVPGNNYGYTF.

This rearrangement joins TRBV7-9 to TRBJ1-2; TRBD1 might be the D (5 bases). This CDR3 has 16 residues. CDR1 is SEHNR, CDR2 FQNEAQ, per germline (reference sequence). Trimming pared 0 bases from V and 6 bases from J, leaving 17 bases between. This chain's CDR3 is CASSLAGTEGPDGYTF. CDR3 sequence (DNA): TGTGCCAGCAGCTTAGCCGGAACCGAGGGGCCGGATGGCTACACCTTC.

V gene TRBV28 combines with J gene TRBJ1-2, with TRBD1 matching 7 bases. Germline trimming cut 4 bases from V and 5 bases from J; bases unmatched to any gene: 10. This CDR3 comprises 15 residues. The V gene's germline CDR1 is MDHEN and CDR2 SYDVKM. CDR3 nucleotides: TGTGCCAGCAGTTCGGAAACAGGGGTATGGTATGGCTACACCTTC. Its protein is CASSSETGVWYGYTF.

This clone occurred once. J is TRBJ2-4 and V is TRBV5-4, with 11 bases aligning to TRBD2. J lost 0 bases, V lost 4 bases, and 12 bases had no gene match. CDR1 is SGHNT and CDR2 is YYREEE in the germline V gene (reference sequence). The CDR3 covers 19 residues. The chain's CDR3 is CASSIRLTSGSPAKNIQYF. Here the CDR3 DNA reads TGTGCCAGCAGCATAAGGCTAACTAGCGGGAGTCCAGCCAAAAACATTCAGTACTTC.

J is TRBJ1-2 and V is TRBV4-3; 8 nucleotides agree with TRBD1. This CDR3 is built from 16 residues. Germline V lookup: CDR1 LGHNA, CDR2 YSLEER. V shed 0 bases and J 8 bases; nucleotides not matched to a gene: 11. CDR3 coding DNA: TGCGCCAGCAGCCAAGATATCGGCCAGGGGGCGTGGGGCTACACCTTC. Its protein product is CASSQDIGQGAWGYTF.

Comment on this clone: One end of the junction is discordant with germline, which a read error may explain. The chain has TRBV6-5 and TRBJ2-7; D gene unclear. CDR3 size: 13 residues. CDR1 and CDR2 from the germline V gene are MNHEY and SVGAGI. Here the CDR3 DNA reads TGTGCCAACAGTTACTCGCAATCGTCCGAGCAGTACTTC. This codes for CANSYSQSSEQYF.

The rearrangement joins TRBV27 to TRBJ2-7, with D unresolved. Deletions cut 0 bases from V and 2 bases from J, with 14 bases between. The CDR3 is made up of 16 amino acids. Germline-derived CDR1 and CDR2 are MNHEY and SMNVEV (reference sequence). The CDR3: CASSLSIDFRAYEQYF. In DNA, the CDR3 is TGTGCCAGCAGTTTATCGATCGATTTCCGGGCCTACGAGCAGTACTTC.

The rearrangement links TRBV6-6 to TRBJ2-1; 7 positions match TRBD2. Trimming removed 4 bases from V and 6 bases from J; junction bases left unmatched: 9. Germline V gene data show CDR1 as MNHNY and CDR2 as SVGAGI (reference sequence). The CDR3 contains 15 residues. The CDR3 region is CASSSRAGGINEQFF. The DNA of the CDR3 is TGTGCCAGCAGTTCCCGGGCCGGGGGGATCAATGAGCAGTTCTTC.

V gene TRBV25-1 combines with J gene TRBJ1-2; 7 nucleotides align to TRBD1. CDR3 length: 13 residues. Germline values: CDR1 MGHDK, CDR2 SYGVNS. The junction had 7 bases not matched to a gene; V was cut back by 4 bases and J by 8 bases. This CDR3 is CASSGPTGLGYTF. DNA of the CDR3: TGTGCCAGCAGTGGACCGACAGGGCTGGGCTACACCTTC.

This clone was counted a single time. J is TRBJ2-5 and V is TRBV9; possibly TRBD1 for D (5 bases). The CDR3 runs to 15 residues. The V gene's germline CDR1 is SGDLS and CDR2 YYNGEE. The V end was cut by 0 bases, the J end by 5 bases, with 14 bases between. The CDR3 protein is CASSVDGRADETQYF. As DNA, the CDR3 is TGTGCCAGCAGCGTAGATGGCAGGGCAGACGAGACCCAGTACTTC.

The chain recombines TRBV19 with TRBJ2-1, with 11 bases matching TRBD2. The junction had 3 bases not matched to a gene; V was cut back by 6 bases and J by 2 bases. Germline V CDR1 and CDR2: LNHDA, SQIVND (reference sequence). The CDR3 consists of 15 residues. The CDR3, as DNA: TGTGCCAGTAGGTCTAGCGGGGGGACCTACAATGAGCAGTTCTTC. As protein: CASRSSGGTYNEQFF.

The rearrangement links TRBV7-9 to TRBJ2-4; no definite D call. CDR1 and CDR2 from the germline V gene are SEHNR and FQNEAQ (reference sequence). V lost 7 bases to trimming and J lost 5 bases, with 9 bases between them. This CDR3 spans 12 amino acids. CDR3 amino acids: CASTWAENIQYF. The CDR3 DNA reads TGTGCCAGCACCTGGGCGGAAAACATTCAGTACTTC.

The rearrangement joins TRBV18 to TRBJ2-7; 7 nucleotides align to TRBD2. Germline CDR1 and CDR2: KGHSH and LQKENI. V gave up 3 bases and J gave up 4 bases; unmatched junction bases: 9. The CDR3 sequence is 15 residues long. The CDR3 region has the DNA TGTGCCAGCTCACCCACGGGGGGATCAAGGTACGAGCAGTACTTC. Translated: CASSPTGGSRYEQYF.

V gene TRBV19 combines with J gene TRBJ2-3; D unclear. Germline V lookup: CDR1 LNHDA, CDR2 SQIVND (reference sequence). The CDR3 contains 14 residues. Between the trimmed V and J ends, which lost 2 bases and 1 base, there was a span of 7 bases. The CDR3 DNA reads TGTGCCAGTAGTATATTCACAGGCACAGATACGCAGTATTTT. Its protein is CASSIFTGTDTQYF.

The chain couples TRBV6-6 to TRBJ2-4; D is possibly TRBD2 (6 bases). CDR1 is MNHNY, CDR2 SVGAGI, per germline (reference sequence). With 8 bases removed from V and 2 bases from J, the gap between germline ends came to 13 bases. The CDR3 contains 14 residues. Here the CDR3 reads CASWSGEPKNIQYF. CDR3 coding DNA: TGTGCCAGCTGGTCGGGGGAGCCCAAAAACATTCAGTACTTC.

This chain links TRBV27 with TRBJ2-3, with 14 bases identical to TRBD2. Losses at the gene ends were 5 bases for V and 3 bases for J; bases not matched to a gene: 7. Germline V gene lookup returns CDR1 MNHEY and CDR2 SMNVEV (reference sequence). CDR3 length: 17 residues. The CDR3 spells CASSPRTSGRPTDTQYF. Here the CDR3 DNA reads TGTGCCAGCAGTCCACGGACTAGCGGGAGGCCTACAGATACGCAGTATTTT.

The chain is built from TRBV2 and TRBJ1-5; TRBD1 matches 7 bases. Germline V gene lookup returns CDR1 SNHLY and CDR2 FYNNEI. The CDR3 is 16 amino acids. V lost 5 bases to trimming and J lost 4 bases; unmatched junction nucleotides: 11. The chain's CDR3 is CASSRQGPLANQPQHF. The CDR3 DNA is TGTGCCAGCAGTCGACAGGGACCCCTAGCAAATCAGCCCCAGCATTTT.